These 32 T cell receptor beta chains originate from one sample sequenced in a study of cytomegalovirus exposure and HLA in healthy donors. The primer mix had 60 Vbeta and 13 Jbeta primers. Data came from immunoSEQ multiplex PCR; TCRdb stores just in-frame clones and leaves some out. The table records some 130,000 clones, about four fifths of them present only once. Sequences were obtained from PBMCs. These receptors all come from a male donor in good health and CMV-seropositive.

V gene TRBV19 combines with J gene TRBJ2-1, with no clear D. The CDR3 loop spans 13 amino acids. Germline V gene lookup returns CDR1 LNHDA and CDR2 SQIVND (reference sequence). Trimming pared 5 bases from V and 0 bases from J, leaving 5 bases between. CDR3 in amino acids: CASSFSSYNEQFF. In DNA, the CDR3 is TGTGCCAGTAGTTTCAGCTCCTACAATGAGCAGTTCTTC.

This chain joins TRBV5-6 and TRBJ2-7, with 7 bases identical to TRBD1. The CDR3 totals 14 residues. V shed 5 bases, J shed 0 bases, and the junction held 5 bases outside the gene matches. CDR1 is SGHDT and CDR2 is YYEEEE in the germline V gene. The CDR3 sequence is CASRIQGSSYEQYF. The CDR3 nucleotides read TGTGCCAGCAGAATACAGGGGTCCTCCTACGAGCAGTACTTC.

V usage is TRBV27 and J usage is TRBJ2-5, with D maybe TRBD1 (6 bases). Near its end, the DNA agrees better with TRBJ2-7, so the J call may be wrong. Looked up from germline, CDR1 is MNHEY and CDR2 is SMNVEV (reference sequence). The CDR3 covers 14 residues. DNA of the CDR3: TGTGCCAGCAGATCAGGGGTGCCATGGTACGAGCAGTACTTC. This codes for CASRSGVPWYEQYF.

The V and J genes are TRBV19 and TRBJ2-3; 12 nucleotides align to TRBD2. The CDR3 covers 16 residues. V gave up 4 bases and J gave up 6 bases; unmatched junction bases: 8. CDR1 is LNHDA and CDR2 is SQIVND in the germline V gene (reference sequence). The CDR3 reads CASSTLAGGPLDTQYF. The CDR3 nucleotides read TGTGCCAGTAGTACCCTAGCGGGAGGGCCCCTGGATACGCAGTATTTT. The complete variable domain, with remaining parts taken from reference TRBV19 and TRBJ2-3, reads DGGITQSPKYLFRKEGQNVTLSCEQNLNHDAMYWYRQDPGQGLRLIYYSQIVNDFQKGDIAEGYSVSREKKESFPLTVTSAQKNPTAFYLCASSTLAGGPLDTQYFGPGTRLTVL.

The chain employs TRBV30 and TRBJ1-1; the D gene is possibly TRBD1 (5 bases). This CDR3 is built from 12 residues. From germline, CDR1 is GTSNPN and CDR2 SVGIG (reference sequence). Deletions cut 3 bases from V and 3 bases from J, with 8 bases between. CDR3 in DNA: TGTGCCTGGAGCAGGGTTGACACTGAAGCTTTCTTT. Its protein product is CAWSRVDTEAFF.

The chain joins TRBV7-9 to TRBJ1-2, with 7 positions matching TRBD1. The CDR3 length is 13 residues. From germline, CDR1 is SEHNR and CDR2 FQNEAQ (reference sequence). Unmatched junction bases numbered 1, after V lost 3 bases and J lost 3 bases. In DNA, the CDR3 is TGTGCCAGCAGCTTTCAGGGGGACTATGGCTACACCTTC. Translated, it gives CASSFQGDYGYTF.

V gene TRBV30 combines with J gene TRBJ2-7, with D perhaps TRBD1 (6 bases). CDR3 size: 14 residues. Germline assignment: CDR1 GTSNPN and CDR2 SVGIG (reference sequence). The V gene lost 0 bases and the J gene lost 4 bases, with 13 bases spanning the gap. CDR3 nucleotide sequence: TGTGCCTGGAGTGTTCCCATTCAGGGGTACGAGCAGTACTTC. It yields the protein CAWSVPIQGYEQYF.

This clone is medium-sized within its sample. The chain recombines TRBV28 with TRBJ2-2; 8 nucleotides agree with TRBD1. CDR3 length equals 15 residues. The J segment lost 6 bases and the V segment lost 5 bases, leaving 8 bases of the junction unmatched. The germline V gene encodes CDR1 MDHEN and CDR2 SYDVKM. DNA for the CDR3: TGTGCCAGCAGTCCGCGACAGGGGACCGCCGGGGAGCTGTTTTTT. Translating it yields CASSPRQGTAGELFF.

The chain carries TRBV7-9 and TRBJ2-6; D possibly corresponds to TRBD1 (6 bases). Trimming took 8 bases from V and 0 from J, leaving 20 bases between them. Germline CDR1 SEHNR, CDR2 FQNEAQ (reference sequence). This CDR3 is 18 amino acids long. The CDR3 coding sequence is TGTGCCAGCTGGGGAAACAGGGCGCCATTCTCTGGGGCCAACGTCCTGACTTTC. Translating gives CASWGNRAPFSGANVLTF.

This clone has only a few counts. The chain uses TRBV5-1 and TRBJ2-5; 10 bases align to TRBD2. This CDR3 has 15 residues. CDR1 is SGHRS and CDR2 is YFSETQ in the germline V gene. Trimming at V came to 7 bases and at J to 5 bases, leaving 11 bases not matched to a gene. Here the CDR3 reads CASGNSGRAGETQYF. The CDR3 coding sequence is TGCGCCAGCGGAAACAGCGGGAGGGCCGGGGAGACCCAGTACTTC.

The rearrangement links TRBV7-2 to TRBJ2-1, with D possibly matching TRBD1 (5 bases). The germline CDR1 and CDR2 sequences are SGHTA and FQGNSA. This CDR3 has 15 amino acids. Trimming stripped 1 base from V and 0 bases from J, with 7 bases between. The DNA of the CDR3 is TGTGCCAGCAGCTTAGTGGGGCTCTCCTACAATGAGCAGTTCTTC. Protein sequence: CASSLVGLSYNEQFF.

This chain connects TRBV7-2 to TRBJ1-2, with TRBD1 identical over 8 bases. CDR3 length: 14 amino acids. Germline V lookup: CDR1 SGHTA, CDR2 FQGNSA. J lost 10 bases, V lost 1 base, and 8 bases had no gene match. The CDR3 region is CASSLGTGSASYTF. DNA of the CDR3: TGTGCCAGCAGCTTAGGGACAGGGTCGGCCTCCTACACCTTC.

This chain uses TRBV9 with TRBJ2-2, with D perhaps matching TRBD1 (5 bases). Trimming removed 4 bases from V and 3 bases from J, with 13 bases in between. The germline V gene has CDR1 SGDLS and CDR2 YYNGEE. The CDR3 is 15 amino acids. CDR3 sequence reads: CASSPRVWDTGELFF. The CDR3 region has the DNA TGTGCCAGCAGCCCCAGGGTTTGGGACACCGGGGAGCTGTTTTTT. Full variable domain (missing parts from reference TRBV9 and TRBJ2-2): DSGVTQTPKHLITATGQRVTLRCSPRSGDLSVYWYQQSLDQGLQFLIQYYNGEERAKGNILERFSAQQFPDLHSELNLSSLELGDSALYFCASSPRVWDTGELFFGEGSRLTVL.

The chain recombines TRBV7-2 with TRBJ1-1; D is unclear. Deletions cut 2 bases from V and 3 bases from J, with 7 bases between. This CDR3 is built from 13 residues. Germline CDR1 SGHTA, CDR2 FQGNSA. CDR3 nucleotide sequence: TGTGCCAGCAGCTTATCTGTTGACACTGAAGCTTTCTTT. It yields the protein CASSLSVDTEAFF.

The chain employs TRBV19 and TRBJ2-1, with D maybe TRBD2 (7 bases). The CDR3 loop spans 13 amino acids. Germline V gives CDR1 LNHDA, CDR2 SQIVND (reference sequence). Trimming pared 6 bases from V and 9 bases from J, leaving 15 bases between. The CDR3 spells CASSQPGGGEQFF. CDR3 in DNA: TGTGCCAGTAGCCAGCCGGGGGGCGGTGAGCAGTTCTTC.

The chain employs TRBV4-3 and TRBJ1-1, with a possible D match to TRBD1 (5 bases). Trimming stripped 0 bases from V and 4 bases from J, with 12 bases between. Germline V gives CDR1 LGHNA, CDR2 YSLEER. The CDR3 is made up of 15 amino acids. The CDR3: CASSQDSGWSTEAFF. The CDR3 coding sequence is TGCGCCAGCAGCCAAGATTCAGGGTGGAGCACTGAAGCTTTCTTT.

The CDR3 protein is CAARLAGVCGGQETQYF. The CDR3, as DNA: TGTGCCGCGCGACTAGCGGGAGTCTGTGGTGGGCAAGAGACCCAGTACTTC. This chain uses TRBV19 with TRBJ2-5, with 12 bases identical to TRBD2. CDR1 and CDR2 from the germline V gene are LNHDA and SQIVND (reference sequence). The CDR3 sequence is 17 residues long. After removal of 11 bases from V and 2 bases from J, the junction contained 15 bases not matched to a gene.

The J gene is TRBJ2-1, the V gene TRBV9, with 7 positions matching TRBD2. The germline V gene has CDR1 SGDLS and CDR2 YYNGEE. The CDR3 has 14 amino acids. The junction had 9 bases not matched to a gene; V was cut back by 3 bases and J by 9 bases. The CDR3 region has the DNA TGTGCCAGCAGCGGAGCGGGAACTCCTGGTGAGCAGTTCTTC. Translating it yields CASSGAGTPGEQFF.

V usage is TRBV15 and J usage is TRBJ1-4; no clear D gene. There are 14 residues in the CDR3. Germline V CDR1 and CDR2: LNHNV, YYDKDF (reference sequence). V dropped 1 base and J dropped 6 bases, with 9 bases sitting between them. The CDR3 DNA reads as TGTGCCACCAGCAGAGGGCACGTGGATGAAAAACTGTTTTTT. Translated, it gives CATSRGHVDEKLFF. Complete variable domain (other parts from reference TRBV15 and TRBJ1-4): DAMVIQNPRYQVTQFGKPVTLSCSQTLNHNVMYWYQQKSSQAPKLLFHYYDKDFNNEADTPDNFQSRRPNTSFCFLDIRSPGLGDTAMYLCATSRGHVDEKLFFGSGTQLSVL.

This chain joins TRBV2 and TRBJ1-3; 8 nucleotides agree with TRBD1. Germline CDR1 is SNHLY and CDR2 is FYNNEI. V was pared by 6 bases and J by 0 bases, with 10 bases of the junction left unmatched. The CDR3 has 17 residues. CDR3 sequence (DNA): TGTGCCAGCAGGTTTTGGGGACAGGCGATCTCTGGAAACACCATATATTTT. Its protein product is CASRFWGQAISGNTIYF. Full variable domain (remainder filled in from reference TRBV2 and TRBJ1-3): EPEVTQTPSHQVTQMGQEVILRCVPISNHLYFYWYRQILGQKVEFLVSFYNNEISEKSEIFDDQFSVERPDGSNFTLKIRSTKLEDSAMYFCASRFWGQAISGNTIYFGEGSWLTVV.

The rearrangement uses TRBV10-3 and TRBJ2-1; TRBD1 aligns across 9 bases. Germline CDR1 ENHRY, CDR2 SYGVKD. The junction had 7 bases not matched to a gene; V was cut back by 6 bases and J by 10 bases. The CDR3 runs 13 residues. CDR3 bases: TGTGCCATCAGCTTGGACAGGGGCAAGGAGCAGTTCTTC. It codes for CAISLDRGKEQFF.

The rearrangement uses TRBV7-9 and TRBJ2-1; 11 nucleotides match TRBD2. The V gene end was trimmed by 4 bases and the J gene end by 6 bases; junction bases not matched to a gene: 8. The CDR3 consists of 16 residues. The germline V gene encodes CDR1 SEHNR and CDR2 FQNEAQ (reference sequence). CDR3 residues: CASSSRGTSGPNEQFF. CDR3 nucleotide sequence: TGTGCCAGCAGCTCCCGCGGGACTAGCGGACCCAATGAGCAGTTCTTC.

DNA of the CDR3: TGTGCCAGCAAACCCTCGCGATCCCCCGGGGAGCTGTTTTTT. Translating gives CASKPSRSPGELFF. The chain employs TRBV2 and TRBJ2-2; no clear D gene. The CDR3 consists of 14 residues. V lost 7 bases and J 6 bases, leaving 15 bases between the germline ends. Germline assignment: CDR1 SNHLY and CDR2 FYNNEI.

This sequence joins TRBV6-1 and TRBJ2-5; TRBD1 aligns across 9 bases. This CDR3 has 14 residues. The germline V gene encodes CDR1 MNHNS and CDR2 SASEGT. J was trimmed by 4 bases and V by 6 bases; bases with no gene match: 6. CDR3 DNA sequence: TGTGCCAGCAGACTGGGACAGGGAGGAGAGACCCAGTACTTC. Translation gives CASRLGQGGETQYF.

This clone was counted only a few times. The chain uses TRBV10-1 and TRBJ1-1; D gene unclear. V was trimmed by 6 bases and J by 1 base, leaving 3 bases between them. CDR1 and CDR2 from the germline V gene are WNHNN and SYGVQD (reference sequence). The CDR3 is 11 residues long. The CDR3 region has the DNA TGCGCCAGCAGCGGGAACACTGAAGCTTTCTTT. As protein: CASSGNTEAFF.

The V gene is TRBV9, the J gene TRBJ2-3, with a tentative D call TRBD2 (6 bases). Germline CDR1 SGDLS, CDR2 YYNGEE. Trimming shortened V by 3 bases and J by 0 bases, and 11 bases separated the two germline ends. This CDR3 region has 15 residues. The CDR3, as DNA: TGTGCCAGCAGCGCCGGGACTTCTAGCACAGATACGCAGTATTTT. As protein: CASSAGTSSTDTQYF.

The CDR3 loop is CSVGWTGGDTQYF. The CDR3 nucleotides read TGCAGCGTGGGGTGGACAGGGGGGGATACGCAGTATTTT. The chain carries TRBV29-1 and TRBJ2-3; 10 bases align to TRBD1. The J segment lost 6 bases and the V segment lost 6 bases, leaving 6 bases of the junction unmatched. CDR1 SQVTM and CDR2 ANQGSEA come from the germline V gene. The CDR3 length is 13 residues.

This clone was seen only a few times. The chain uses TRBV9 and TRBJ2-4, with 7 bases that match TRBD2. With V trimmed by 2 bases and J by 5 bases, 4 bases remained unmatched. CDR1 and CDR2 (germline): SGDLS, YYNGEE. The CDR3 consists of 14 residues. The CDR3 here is CASSVSGGQNIQYF. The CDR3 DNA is TGTGCCAGCAGCGTCTCGGGAGGCCAAAACATTCAGTACTTC.

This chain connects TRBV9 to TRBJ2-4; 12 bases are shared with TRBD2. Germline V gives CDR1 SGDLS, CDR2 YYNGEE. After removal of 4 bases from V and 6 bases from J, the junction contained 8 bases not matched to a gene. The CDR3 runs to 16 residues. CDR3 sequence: CASSRSTSGSGNIQYF. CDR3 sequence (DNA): TGTGCCAGCAGCCGTTCGACTAGCGGGAGTGGAAACATTCAGTACTTC.

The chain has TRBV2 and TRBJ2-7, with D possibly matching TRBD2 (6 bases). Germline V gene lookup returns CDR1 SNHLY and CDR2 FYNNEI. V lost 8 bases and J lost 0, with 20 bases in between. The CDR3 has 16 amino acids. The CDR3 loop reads CASHGAGSGNSYEQYF. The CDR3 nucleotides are TGTGCCAGCCACGGGGCGGGTAGCGGCAACTCCTACGAGCAGTACTTC.

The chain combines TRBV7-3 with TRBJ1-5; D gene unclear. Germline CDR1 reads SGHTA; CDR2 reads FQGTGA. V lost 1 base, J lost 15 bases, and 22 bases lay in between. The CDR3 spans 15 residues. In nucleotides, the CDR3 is TGTGCCAGCAGCTTAAGGGCACCACCCCCGTCCATTGGGCATTTT. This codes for CASSLRAPPPSIGHF.

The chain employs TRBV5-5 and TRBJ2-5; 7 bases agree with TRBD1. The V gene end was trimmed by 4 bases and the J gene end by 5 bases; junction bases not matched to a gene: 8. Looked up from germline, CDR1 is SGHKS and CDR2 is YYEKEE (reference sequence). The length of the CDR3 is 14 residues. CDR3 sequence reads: CASSAITGEETQYF. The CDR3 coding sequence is TGTGCCAGCAGCGCGATAACAGGGGAGGAGACCCAGTACTTC.